This section outlines one TCR beta chain sequence together with its context. The antigen is unknown. A read error may be the cause here, since a much bigger clone is one base away. The entry originates in a study of tumor-infiltrating lymphocytes in primary liver carcinoma. Findings of the study overall: Researchers found tumor-adjacent and tumor-blood pairs overlapped less than tumor region pairs. Tumors had a significantly higher top-250-clone fraction than blood (p = 0.039).

The investigators made TCR beta cDNA from roughly 0.55 ug total RNA, using a constant-region primer. Slightly modified ARM-PCR with three nested multiplex PCR rounds yielded TCR beta libraries. TRBV1-TRBV30 forward and Cbeta reverse primers drove the first two roughly 10-cycle rounds. TCRdb reanalysed the multiplex PCR reads using MiXCR and keeps one entry per CDR3 protein. The sample includes under 200,000 distinct CDR3 sequences, 85% of them seen just once. CDR1 is PRHDT, CDR2 FYEKMQ, per germline (reference sequence). The CDR3 is made up of 17 amino acids. From unsorted bulk tissue weighing roughly 17-31 mg, DNA and RNA were co-extracted.

The clonotype was recovered from a man in his forties or fifties with primary liver carcinoma and hepatitis B virus infection. V usage is TRBV13 and J usage is TRBJ1-1; tentative D call: TRBD1 (5 bases). The material sequenced was tumor tissue from primary liver carcinoma. Written as DNA, the CDR3 is TGTGTCAGCAGCTTAGGTCGTTGGGGGGTTTTGAACACTGAAGCTTTCTTT. Protein sequence: CVSSLGRWGVLNTEAFF.